Below, 3 T cell receptor beta chains from the same sample are listed, as sequenced in a study of blood T cell repertoires in COVID-19. Sequencing used immunoSEQ multiplex PCR; TCRdb keeps in-frame clones, though not all of them. The sample has under 300,000 clones, 75% to 95% seen once. Sequencing was performed on PBMCs or T cells enriched from blood (not recorded which). The source is a woman under 30 who had recovered from COVID-19.

The rearrangement joins TRBV7-8 to TRBJ2-7; a possible D gene is TRBD2 (5 bases). CDR1 and CDR2 (germline): SGHVS, FQNEAQ. This CDR3 has 16 amino acids. V was trimmed by 5 bases and J by 0 bases, leaving 17 bases between them. CDR3 protein: CASSPTLASSSYEQYF. The CDR3 DNA reads TGTGCCAGCAGCCCCACTCTAGCATCTAGCTCCTACGAGCAGTACTTC.

This chain joins TRBV4-1 and TRBJ1-2; the match to TRBD1 covers 7 bases. The CDR3 consists of 16 residues. The V gene end was trimmed by 4 bases and the J gene end by 10 bases; junction bases not matched to a gene: 18. The germline V gene has CDR1 MGHRA and CDR2 YSYEKL. CDR3 protein: CASSPTPRRTGSLYTF. CDR3 sequence (DNA): TGCGCCAGCAGCCCCACTCCCAGGCGGACAGGATCCCTCTACACCTTC.

The rearrangement joins TRBV15 to TRBJ1-2; a possible D gene is TRBD1 (6 bases). Trimming left V 8 bases short and J 4 bases short, with 14 bases between. The length of the CDR3 is 13 residues. Germline-derived CDR1 and CDR2 are LNHNV and YYDKDF (reference sequence). The CDR3 DNA follows: TGTGCCACCTCAGGGGAACCCGCCTATGGCTACACCTTC. Translated: CATSGEPAYGYTF.